This T cell receptor (beta chain) was sequenced in a study of metastatic and nonmetastatic thyroid tumors. Study summary: Repertoires from malignant and benign thyroid patients were compared across blood and tumor or nodule tissue. The study's findings and limits: TCR beta diversity was reportedly significantly higher in malignant thyroid tumors than benign nodules, in blood and tumor.

Until they underwent thyroid surgery, no patient had received any treatment. As processed by the authors: A distant-metastasis classifier for papillary thyroid cancer was built using CDR3 differences across clinicopathological groups. TCRdb reprocessed the PCR reads via MiXCR. The V and J calls were determined by TCRdb, not by the authors. The table includes 65,000 to 70,000 clones, approximately 15% detected once. This clone was recorded many times. Its antigen is unidentified. The sample holds other DNA sequences that translate to the same CDR3. The sample comprised blood. The receptor was derived from a male donor with papillary thyroid cancer or a benign thyroid nodule (not recorded which). Some clones in this sample may be carry-over from other donors' samples.

CDR3 region: CASSLTGSEAFF. The CDR3 nucleotides are TGTGCCAGCAGCCTTACAGGGTCTGAAGCTTTCTTT. This sequence joins TRBV3-1 and TRBJ1-1, with D possibly matching TRBD1 (6 bases). The ends were cut back, 4 bases at V and 6 bases at J, with 9 bases in the middle. This CDR3 region has 12 residues. The germline V gene has CDR1 LGHDT and CDR2 YNNKEL (reference sequence).